What follows are 13 T cell receptor beta chains derived from one specimen sequenced in a study of T cell clonality in common variable immunodeficiency. Notes on the study in general: Common variable immunodeficiency TCR beta sequences reportedly had fewer deletions and N-nucleotide insertions.

These receptors' targets are unknown. Generated by immunoSEQ multiplex PCR, the TCRdb table keeps only in-frame clones and is missing some. The specimen has under 20,000 clones, none found just once. Sequenced: peripheral blood mononuclear cells. Receptors originate from a human donor with common variable immunodeficiency.

As to this clone: At one boundary the junction diverges from the germline segment, which might be a read error. The read gets to within 3 residues of the CDR3 end, and the germline J gene fills in the rest. The V gene is TRBV19, the J gene TRBJ2-1; D is perhaps TRBD2 (5 bases). The germline CDR1 and CDR2 sequences are LNHDA and SQIVND (reference sequence). This CDR3 is 14 amino acids long. The CDR3 sequence is CASSIRLAYDEQFF. The covered CDR3 bases are TGTGCCAGTAGTATTCGCCTAGCCTACGATGAG.

This clone was counted a few times. From the germline J gene comes the end of the CDR3, since the read stops 3 residues before it. The chain recombines TRBV7-2 with TRBJ2-7; a weak D match, TRBD1 (6 bases). The CDR3 covers 13 residues. The germline V gene encodes CDR1 SGHTA and CDR2 FQGNSA. The V end was cut by 1 base, the J end by 6 bases, with 10 bases between. The CDR3 DNA, read in part, is TGTGCCAGCAGCTTAGTTAGAGGGGGCGAG. Encoded protein: CASSLVRGGE. The complete CDR3 sequence is CASSLVRGGEQYF.

This clone was counted only a few times. The CDR3 DNA, read in part, is TGTGCCAGCAGTAAAGACAGGGGGCCCAGTTACGAG. It codes for CASSKDRGPSYE. The entire CDR3 protein reads CASSKDRGPSYEQYF. V gene TRBV2 combines with J gene TRBJ2-7, with TRBD1 matching 10 bases. From the germline J gene comes the end of the CDR3, since the read stops 3 residues before it. Trimming removed 5 bases from V and 4 bases from J; junction bases left unmatched: 8. The CDR3 runs 15 residues. CDR1 is SNHLY and CDR2 is FYNNEI in the germline V gene.

This clone appeared many times. The read falls 3 residues short of the CDR3 end, and the missing part is taken from the germline J gene. The V and J genes are TRBV5-4 and TRBJ2-5; tentative D call: TRBD1 (6 bases). Between the trimmed V and J ends, which lost 5 bases and 2 bases, there was a span of 10 bases. The CDR3 loop spans 13 amino acids. Germline lookup yields CDR1 SGHNT and CDR2 YYREEE (reference sequence). The CDR3 region is CASRKGQQETQYF. The sequenced part of the CDR3 DNA is TGTGCCAGCAGAAAAGGACAGCAAGAGACC.

The CDR3 bases that were read are TGTGCCAGCAGCAGACAGTATTCACCC. This codes for CASSRQYSP. The CDR3 as a whole reads CASSRQYSPLHF. The chain links TRBV7-2 to TRBJ1-6, with D tentatively TRBD1 (5 bases). The CDR3 extends 3 residues past the end of the read, so its final part is completed from the germline J gene. This CDR3 spans 12 amino acids. Trimming shortened V by 5 bases and J by 8 bases, and 7 bases separated the two germline ends. Germline CDR1 reads SGHTA; CDR2 reads FQGNSA.

This clone showed up just a few times. The CDR3 end lies 3 residues beyond the end of the read and is filled in from the germline J gene. V usage is TRBV6-1 and J usage is TRBJ2-7; the D is unclear. The CDR3 consists of 15 residues. From germline, CDR1 is MNHNS and CDR2 SASEGT. The germline V and J ends were trimmed by 3 bases and 3 bases, with 15 bases remaining between them. The CDR3 sequence: CASSEWVRVGYEQYF. The CDR3 bases that were read are TGTGCCAGCAGTGAGTGGGTAAGGGTAGGCTACGAG.

This clone was found many times. With the read ending 3 residues before the CDR3 end, the germline J gene is used to fill in that end. V usage is TRBV5-6 and J usage is TRBJ1-2; tentatively, D is TRBD1 (5 bases). The germline V gene encodes CDR1 SGHDT and CDR2 YYEEEE. This CDR3 has 14 amino acids. The germline V and J ends were trimmed by 4 bases and 3 bases, with 13 bases remaining between them. The CDR3: CASSTTGTDYGYTF. Partial CDR3 DNA: TGTGCCAGCAGCACCACCGGGACTGACTATGGC.

On this clone itself: The read is 3 residues too short to cover the CDR3 end, so that end is filled in from the germline J gene. This chain uses TRBV30 with TRBJ1-1; no reliable D call. Germline lookup yields CDR1 GTSNPN and CDR2 SVGIG (reference sequence). There are 12 residues in the CDR3. The CDR3 is CAWSVIRVQAFF. CDR3 bases read: TGTGCCTGGAGTGTAATTCGGGTGCAA. Supplemented by reference TRBV30 and TRBJ1-1, the full variable domain reads SQTIHQWPATLVQPVGSPLSLECTVEGTSNPNLYWYRQAAGRGLQLLFYSVGIGQISSEVPQNLSASRPQDRQFILSSKKLLLSDSGFYLCAWSVIRVQAFFGQGTRLTVV.

A note on this clone: The sequence runs out 3 residues before the end of the CDR3; the remainder is reconstructed from the germline J gene. The chain couples TRBV5-4 to TRBJ2-1; 11 positions agree with TRBD2. V was pared by 0 bases and J by 7 bases, with 3 bases of the junction left unmatched. Germline V CDR1 and CDR2: SGHNT, YYREEE (reference sequence). The length of the CDR3 is 15 residues. The CDR3 here is CASSLVSGRANEQFF. The CDR3 DNA, read in part, is TGTGCCAGCAGCTTGGTTAGCGGGAGGGCGAATGAG.

This clone was observed a few times. The read ends 3 residues before the CDR3 terminus; that terminus is restored from the germline J gene. V gene TRBV30 combines with J gene TRBJ1-1; maybe TRBD1 (6 bases). The V gene lost 1 base and the J gene lost 1 base, with 7 bases spanning the gap. In germline, CDR1 is GTSNPN, CDR2 SVGIG (reference sequence). This CDR3 has 13 amino acids. CDR3 DNA, as far as it was read: TGTGCCTGGAGTGGGACAGAGAACACTGAA. It translates to CAWSGTENTE. The entire CDR3 sequence reads CAWSGTENTEAFF.

Notes on this clone: The read finishes 3 residues shy of the CDR3 end, and the germline J gene is used to complete it. This rearrangement joins TRBV19 to TRBJ2-3; TRBD2 agrees at 10 bases. The CDR3 is 16 amino acids. CDR1 LNHDA and CDR2 SQIVND come from the germline V gene (reference sequence). V lost 5 bases to trimming and J lost 2 bases; unmatched junction nucleotides: 7. The CDR3 reads CASSPGLADITDTQYF. CDR3 bases read: TGTGCCAGTAGTCCCGGACTAGCGGATATCACAGATACG.

This clone was counted ten times or more. The read comes to an end 3 residues before the CDR3 does, leaving the germline J gene to fill in the end. V is TRBV2 and J is TRBJ1-1; 8 nucleotides agree with TRBD1. The V segment lost 3 bases and the J segment 2 bases; nucleotides outside the gene matches: 2. This CDR3 region has 14 residues. Germline V gene data show CDR1 as SNHLY and CDR2 as FYNNEI. CDR3 DNA (partial): TGTGCCAGCAGTGACCAGGGGGCAAACACTGAA. It codes for CASSDQGANTE. The CDR3, in full, reads CASSDQGANTEAFF.

This clone was counted a few times. The read gets to within 3 residues of the CDR3 end, and the germline J gene fills in the rest. V usage is TRBV19 and J usage is TRBJ2-1; D is possibly TRBD1 (6 bases). Germline V gene data show CDR1 as LNHDA and CDR2 as SQIVND (reference sequence). The CDR3 contains 16 residues. Trimming stripped 7 bases from V and 5 bases from J, with 21 bases between. CDR3 bases read: TGTGCCAGTAAGGCTGTTGGGACAAACAGCCACAATGAG. This gives the protein CASKAVGTNSHNE. The full CDR3 is CASKAVGTNSHNEQFF.